What follows are 21 T cell receptor beta chains derived from one specimen sequenced in a study of shared clonotypes between healthy human individuals. The protocol was immunoSEQ multiplex PCR, while the TCRdb copy is restricted to in-frame clones and leaves out a portion. The table has 1.5 million to 1.9 million clones, approximately 98% seen once. Sequencing was carried out using naive CD4+ T cells sorted from blood. Documented subset: CD45RA+ positively selected. These receptor sequences come from a man aged 30 to 39 in good health.

This chain links TRBV18 with TRBJ2-1, with 11 bases lining up with TRBD2. Germline V lookup: CDR1 KGHSH, CDR2 LQKENI. Trimming at V came to 3 bases and at J to 3 bases, leaving 4 bases not matched to a gene. CDR3 length: 16 amino acids. The CDR3 region is CASSPTTSGDYNEQFF. CDR3 DNA: TGTGCCAGCTCACCGACGACTAGCGGGGACTACAATGAGCAGTTCTTC. The variable domain in full, with the rest retrieved from reference TRBV18 and TRBJ2-1, is NAGVMQNPRHLVRRRGQEARLRCSPMKGHSHVYWYRQLPEEGLKFMVYLQKENIIDESGMPKERFSAEFPKEGPSILRIQQVVRGDSAAYFCASSPTTSGDYNEQFFGPGTRLTVL.

V gene TRBV2 combines with J gene TRBJ2-7, with no clear D. V lost 4 bases to trimming and J lost 9 bases, with 13 bases between them. This CDR3 contains 12 residues. Germline V gives CDR1 SNHLY, CDR2 FYNNEI. The CDR3 nucleotides read TGTGCCAGCAGTGGATTGGACCCCCGGCAGTACTTC. Protein: CASSGLDPRQYF.

V is TRBV9 and J is TRBJ2-1; the D is unclear. The CDR3 contains 15 residues. V lost 1 base to trimming and J lost 5 bases, with 13 bases between them. Germline V lookup: CDR1 SGDLS, CDR2 YYNGEE. CDR3 sequence reads: CASSVQHHPDNEQFF. CDR3 in DNA: TGTGCCAGCAGCGTACAACACCACCCCGACAATGAGCAGTTCTTC.

The J gene is TRBJ1-2, the V gene TRBV19; a weak D match, TRBD1 (5 bases). CDR3 length equals 14 residues. Germline assignment: CDR1 LNHDA and CDR2 SQIVND (reference sequence). Trimming removed 7 bases at V and 5 bases at J, with 17 bases between. CDR3 in DNA: TGTGCCAGTACCAGGAGGTCGCAGGGTTATGGCTACACCTTC. Its protein is CASTRRSQGYGYTF. Supplemented by reference TRBV19 and TRBJ1-2, the full variable domain reads DGGITQSPKYLFRKEGQNVTLSCEQNLNHDAMYWYRQDPGQGLRLIYYSQIVNDFQKGDIAEGYSVSREKKESFPLTVTSAQKNPTAFYLCASTRRSQGYGYTFGSGTRLTVV.

The chain carries TRBV21-1 and TRBJ2-2; the D call TRBD1 from the table was never checked on the DNA. TRBV21-1 is given as a pseudogene. The CDR3 consists of 14 residues. This CDR3 reads CASLRDREAGELFF. Written as DNA, the CDR3 is TGTGCCAGCCTCCGGGACAGGGAGGCCGGGGAGCTGTTTTTT.

The chain uses TRBV18 and TRBJ2-1; 7 bases map to TRBD2. Per germline, CDR1 KGHSH and CDR2 LQKENI. The V and J ends lost 3 bases and 3 bases, in that order; junction bases with no gene match: 8. This CDR3 is built from 16 residues. This CDR3 is CASSPGAGLDYNEQFF. DNA of the CDR3: TGTGCCAGCTCACCGGGAGCGGGATTGGACTACAATGAGCAGTTCTTC.

On this clone: The same CDR3 can be traced to other DNA sequences in this sample. The chain uses TRBV2 and TRBJ2-7, with D unclear. This CDR3 comprises 11 residues. Germline-derived CDR1 and CDR2 are SNHLY and FYNNEI. V lost 6 bases and J lost 3, with 6 bases in between. CDR3 sequence (DNA): TGTGCCAGCAGGTTAAACTACGAGCAGTACTTC. It yields the protein CASRLNYEQYF.

Here the CDR3 reads CASSDGGATNEKLFF. In DNA, the CDR3 is TGTGCCAGCAGTGACGGGGGAGCAACTAATGAAAAACTGTTTTTT. The rearrangement joins TRBV2 to TRBJ1-4; D possibly corresponds to TRBD1 (5 bases). Between the trimmed V and J ends, which lost 3 bases and 0 bases, there was a span of 8 bases. Germline CDR1 reads SNHLY; CDR2 reads FYNNEI. The CDR3 covers 15 residues.

The chain carries TRBV7-6 and TRBJ2-1; 7 bases agree with TRBD1. J gave up 6 bases and V 5 bases, and 10 bases lay outside the gene matches. The CDR3 spans 15 residues. CDR1 SGHVS and CDR2 FNYEAQ come from the germline V gene. DNA for the CDR3: TGTGCCAGCAGCCAAAATGTTGACAGGGCCAATGAGCAGTTCTTC. This translates into CASSQNVDRANEQFF.

The chain is built from TRBV18 and TRBJ2-7; 10 nucleotides agree with TRBD1. Germline CDR1 is KGHSH and CDR2 is LQKENI. V gave up 1 base and J gave up 3 bases; unmatched junction bases: 15. This CDR3 contains 19 residues. DNA for the CDR3: TGTGCCAGCTCACCACGTGCACCGGGACAGGGGTACCCTCACTACGAGCAGTACTTC. Translation gives CASSPRAPGQGYPHYEQYF.

As regards this clone: Other DNA sequences from this sample encode an identical CDR3 as well. The V gene is TRBV6-5, the J gene TRBJ2-7, with D unclear. The CDR3 loop spans 13 amino acids. Per the germline V gene, CDR1 is MNHEY and CDR2 is SVGAGI. V lost 4 bases and J lost 4, with 11 bases in between. CDR3 nucleotides: TGTGCCAGCAGTTCTGTTGGGCGGTACGAGCAGTACTTC. This encodes CASSSVGRYEQYF.

The chain joins TRBV27 to TRBJ2-7, with D unclear. CDR1 MNHEY and CDR2 SMNVEV come from the germline V gene (reference sequence). This CDR3 region has 14 residues. V was trimmed by 1 base and J by 1 base, leaving 8 bases between them. The CDR3, as DNA: TGTGCCAGCAGTTTATTTGGGCAGTCCTACGAGCAGTACTTC. It codes for CASSLFGQSYEQYF.

This chain joins TRBV5-1 and TRBJ2-3; 8 bases are a match to TRBD1. There are 15 residues in the CDR3. Germline trimming cut 5 bases from V and 6 bases from J; bases unmatched to any gene: 11. Germline V gives CDR1 SGHRS, CDR2 YFSETQ. The chain's CDR3 is CASRSDRGRWDTQYF. DNA of the CDR3: TGCGCCAGCAGATCTGACAGGGGACGCTGGGATACGCAGTATTTT.

This clone has just one count. CDR3 protein: CASSGGTTTNEKLFF. As DNA, the CDR3 is TGTGCCAGCAGCGGGGGGACAACGACTAATGAAAAACTGTTTTTT. The chain joins TRBV9 to TRBJ1-4, with D possibly matching TRBD1 (6 bases). Germline values: CDR1 SGDLS, CDR2 YYNGEE. The length of the CDR3 is 15 residues. Trimming removed 3 bases at V and 2 bases at J, with 11 bases between. Complete variable domain (other parts from reference TRBV9 and TRBJ1-4): DSGVTQTPKHLITATGQRVTLRCSPRSGDLSVYWYQQSLDQGLQFLIQYYNGEERAKGNILERFSAQQFPDLHSELNLSSLELGDSALYFCASSGGTTTNEKLFFGSGTQLSVL.

V usage is TRBV27 and J usage is TRBJ2-3; 11 bases match TRBD2. V was pared by 4 bases and J by 10 bases, with 4 bases of the junction left unmatched. The CDR3 sequence is 13 residues long. Germline V gene data show CDR1 as MNHEY and CDR2 as SMNVEV (reference sequence). The CDR3 protein is CASSSRTSGSQYF. The DNA of the CDR3 is TGTGCCAGCAGTTCGAGGACTAGCGGGTCGCAGTATTTT.

V gene TRBV9 combines with J gene TRBJ1-2; maybe TRBD1 (6 bases). Germline V gene data show CDR1 as SGDLS and CDR2 as YYNGEE. V lost 2 bases to trimming and J lost 2 bases, with 22 bases between them. This CDR3 contains 18 residues. DNA of the CDR3: TGTGCCAGCAGCGTTAGCGGGGCAGGGGCGGAGGCGAACTATGGCTACACCTTC. Its translation is CASSVSGAGAEANYGYTF. Together with reference TRBV9 and TRBJ1-2, the CDR3 gives the full variable domain: DSGVTQTPKHLITATGQRVTLRCSPRSGDLSVYWYQQSLDQGLQFLIQYYNGEERAKGNILERFSAQQFPDLHSELNLSSLELGDSALYFCASSVSGAGAEANYGYTFGSGTRLTVV.

The rearrangement uses TRBV29-1 and TRBJ2-6; no clear D gene. Germline V gene lookup returns CDR1 SQVTM and CDR2 ANQGSEA. V was pared by 6 bases and J by 1 base, with 16 bases between. The CDR3 has 16 residues. The CDR3 DNA sequence: TGCAGCGTGACGGTTCGCCTGGCTTCTGGGGCCAACGTCCTGACTTTC. Protein product: CSVTVRLASGANVLTF. Drawing the rest from reference TRBV29-1 and TRBJ2-6, the complete variable domain is SAVISQKPSRDICQRGTSLTIQCQVDSQVTMMFWYRQQPGQSLTLIATANQGSEATYESGFVIDKFPISRPNLTFSTLTVSNMSPEDSSIYLCSVTVRLASGANVLTFGAGSRLTVL.

The chain employs TRBV11-2 and TRBJ2-1; TRBD1 might be the D (6 bases). Germline V CDR1 and CDR2: SGHAT, FQNNGV. The CDR3 is 16 residues long. V dropped 5 bases and J dropped 0 bases, with 14 bases sitting between them. The CDR3 DNA reads TGTGCCAGCAGCAAACAGGGAAGTATCTCCTACAATGAGCAGTTCTTC. Translating it yields CASSKQGSISYNEQFF.

The gene calls are TRBV10-2 and TRBJ2-7; 7 bases align to TRBD1. CDR3 length equals 14 residues. V was clipped by 7 bases and J by 0 bases; unmatched bases: 6. The V gene's germline CDR1 is WSHSY and CDR2 SAAADI. CDR3 sequence reads: CASIPTGSSYEQYF. CDR3 DNA sequence: TGCGCCAGCATTCCGACAGGGAGCTCCTACGAGCAGTACTTC.

V is TRBV9 and J is TRBJ2-5, with 9 bases matching TRBD1. The CDR3 is made up of 16 amino acids. The V segment lost 2 bases and the J segment 5 bases; nucleotides outside the gene matches: 10. From germline, CDR1 is SGDLS and CDR2 YYNGEE. In nucleotides, the CDR3 is TGTGCCAGCAGCGTCAAAGGACAGGGGATATGGGAGACCCAGTACTTC. This translates into CASSVKGQGIWETQYF.

The CDR3 DNA sequence: TGTGCCAGCAGCCAAGATCTCATCTCTCCCCAGCATTTT. It translates to CASSQDLISPQHF. The chain joins TRBV14 to TRBJ1-5, with D uncertain. Trimming left V 0 bases short and J 10 bases short, with 10 bases between. The CDR3 spans 13 residues. Per germline, CDR1 SGHDN and CDR2 FVKESK.